One and the same sample provided the 20 T cell receptor beta chains below, sequenced in a study of molecular identifiers for immune sequencing clone quantification. TCRdb ran MiXCR on the PCR reads and lists one entry per CDR3 protein. The sample shows about 10,000 distinct CDR3 sequences, approximately 19% of them seen only once. Sequencing was carried out using naive CD8+ T cells from blood, with Jurkat cell RNA spiked in. Subset denoted: FACS-sorted CD8+CD4-CCR7+CD45RA+ naive T cells. Receptor source: a human donor in good health. Some libraries in this study had Jurkat cell RNA spiked in.

Comments on this clonotype: Without the conserved terminal phenylalanine or tryptophan, this CDR3 likely stems from a read error. This chain uses TRBV7-9 with TRBJ1-2; D is possibly TRBD1 (5 bases). Germline CDR1 SEHNR, CDR2 FQNEAQ (reference sequence). The CDR3 consists of 13 residues. V was shortened by 1 base and J by 5 bases, with 8 bases between the two germline ends. The CDR3 sequence is CASSLGGTYGYTL. The CDR3 nucleotides read TGTGCCAGCAGCTTAGGGGGCACTTATGGCTACACCCTC.

V gene TRBV7-6 combines with J gene TRBJ2-7; 8 bases line up with TRBD2. With V trimmed by 1 base and J by 0 bases, 5 bases remained unmatched. Germline V lookup: CDR1 SGHVS, CDR2 FNYEAQ. The CDR3 sequence is 16 residues long. This CDR3 is CASSLGSGGSSYEQYF. The CDR3 bases are TGTGCCAGCAGCTTAGGGAGCGGGGGTAGCTCCTACGAGCAGTACTTC.

In the case of this clonotype: This may be a read error, as it is one base from a much larger clone. The chain couples TRBV24-1 to TRBJ2-7; D call uncertain. The CDR3 covers 11 residues. Germline V gene sequence: CDR1 KGHDR, CDR2 SFDVKD. As DNA, the CDR3 is TGTGCCACCAGTGTGGGGTACGGGCAGTACTTC. Its protein is CATSVGYGQYF.

Regarding this clonotype: A much larger clonotype is one base distant, so this may be a read error. V usage is TRBV28 and J usage is TRBJ2-1; D ambiguous. The V end lost 1 base, the J end lost 7 bases, and 8 bases lay between the germline ends. Germline V lookup: CDR1 MDHEN, CDR2 SYDVKM. The CDR3 is 13 residues long. The chain's CDR3 is CASSLFWGNEQFF. CDR3 nucleotide sequence: TGTGCCAGCAGTTTATTTTGGGGAAATGAGCAGTTCTTC. Full variable domain (rest looked up from reference TRBV28 and TRBJ2-1): DVKVTQSSRYLVKRTGEKVFLECVQDMDHENMFWYRQDPGLGLRLIYFSYDVKMKEKGDIPEGYSVSREKKERFSLILESASTNQTSMYLCASSLFWGNEQFFGPGTRLTVL.

Turning to this clonotype: Possible read error: a much larger clone is one base away. V gene TRBV25-1 combines with J gene TRBJ2-7; D not certain. The CDR3 length is 12 residues. Trimming removed 4 bases from V and 6 bases from J, with 10 bases in between. Germline V lookup: CDR1 MGHDK, CDR2 SYGVNS. CDR3 protein: CASSAFGREQYF. CDR3 DNA sequence: TGTGCCAGCAGTGCGTTTGGCCGCGAGCAGTACTTC.

This clonotype turned up a few times. The conserved closing phenylalanine or tryptophan is absent in this CDR3, likely reflecting a read error. For the CDR3, the DNA is TGTGCCAGTAGTCCTGGGTTAGGAGACTACGAGCAGTACCTC. The encoded protein is CASSPGLGDYEQYL. V usage is TRBV19 and J usage is TRBJ2-7; D is unclear. This CDR3 is 14 amino acids long. Germline V lookup: CDR1 LNHDA, CDR2 SQIVND (reference sequence). The ends were cut back, 5 bases at V and 3 bases at J, with 14 bases in the middle.

This clonotype was detected a few times. This may arise from a read error, as a much more abundant clone is one base away. Since no conserved phenylalanine or tryptophan closes the CDR3, a read error is the likely cause. The V and J genes are TRBV9 and TRBJ2-3; a weak D match, TRBD2 (6 bases). Germline CDR1 SGDLS, CDR2 YYNGEE. The length of the CDR3 is 15 residues. V lost 0 bases to trimming and J lost 4 bases, with 12 bases between them. Here the CDR3 reads CASSVGAGSSDTQYS. CDR3 DNA: TGTGCCAGCAGCGTAGGGGCCGGGAGCTCAGATACGCAGTATTCT.

Turning to this clonotype: One end of the junction does not line up with germline, which may come from a read error. V gene TRBV24-1 combines with J gene TRBJ2-3; 11 positions agree with TRBD2. CDR1 is KGHDR, CDR2 SFDVKD, per germline. This CDR3 is built from 17 residues. CDR3 loop: CAASDQTSGIGTDTQYF. CDR3 coding DNA: TGTGCCGCCAGTGACCAGACTAGCGGGATAGGCACAGATACGCAGTATTTT.

This clonotype was counted a few times. A read error may be the cause here, since a much bigger clone is one base away. The chain has TRBV12-3 or TRBV12-4 and TRBJ1-2; no reliable D call. This CDR3 is built from 16 residues. The DNA for the CDR3 is TGTGCCAGCAGTTTGCCCCATTTTGTAGGCGTTTATGGCTACGCCTTC. Amino acid sequence: CASSLPHFVGVYGYAF.

This clonotype was picked up a small number of times. Germline is not matched at one junction end, which may reflect a read error. The V call is TRBV20-1, the J call TRBJ1-3; no reliable D call. Per germline, CDR1 DFQATT and CDR2 SNEGSKA (reference sequence). CDR3 length: 16 residues. The CDR3 loop reads CSAAAVGAGLGNTIHF. CDR3 coding DNA: TGCAGTGCAGCCGCCGTAGGCGCCGGGCTGGGCAACACCATACATTTT.

This clonotype was seen many times. The rearrangement uses TRBV27 and TRBJ1-1, with D possibly TRBD1 on 5 matching bases. Germline loops: CDR1 MNHEY, CDR2 SMNVEV (reference sequence). The CDR3 sequence is 16 residues long. The V and J ends lost 6 bases and 4 bases respectively, with 21 bases between them. The CDR3 is CASRHTRAGRGTEAFF. The CDR3 DNA follows: TGTGCCAGCAGACACACACGGGCGGGACGGGGCACTGAAGCTTTCTTT.

The chain combines TRBV29-1 with TRBJ2-2; D perhaps matches TRBD2 (6 bases). V was trimmed by 4 bases and J by 4 bases, leaving 7 bases between them. The CDR3 covers 12 residues. CDR1 SQVTM and CDR2 ANQGSEA come from the germline V gene. The DNA for the CDR3 is TGCAGCGTTGTGGGGGGCACCGGGGAGCTGTTTTTT. Its translation: CSVVGGTGELFF.

This clonotype was counted many times. The rearrangement uses TRBV3-1 and TRBJ1-4; 9 bases fit TRBD1. Germline values: CDR1 LGHDT, CDR2 YNNKEL (reference sequence). The length of the CDR3 is 17 residues. Losses at the gene ends were 2 bases for V and 2 bases for J; bases not matched to a gene: 6. CDR3 DNA: TGTGCCAGCAGCCAAACGACAGGGGGTTGGACTAATGAAAAACTGTTTTTT. Its translation: CASSQTTGGWTNEKLFF.

In its sample, this clonotype was seen many times. V usage is TRBV27 and J usage is TRBJ2-7; D ambiguous. This CDR3 region has 12 residues. The V end was cut by 2 bases, the J end by 3 bases, with 5 bases between. CDR1 is MNHEY, CDR2 SMNVEV, per germline (reference sequence). CDR3: CASSLIGYEQYF. The CDR3 DNA follows: TGTGCCAGCAGTTTAATCGGCTACGAGCAGTACTTC.

In the case of this clonotype: A much larger clone lies a single base off, so this may be a read error. The gene calls are TRBV7-3 and TRBJ2-1; D gene uncertain. From germline, CDR1 is SGHTA and CDR2 FQGTGA. The CDR3 is 13 amino acids. For the CDR3, the DNA is TGTGCCAGCAGCAGCAGCTCCTACAGTGAGCAGTTCTTC. It codes for CASSSSSYSEQFF.

Concerning this clonotype itself: One end of the junction varies from germline; a read error may be responsible. V and J are TRBV7-2 and TRBJ2-6, with a weak D call TRBD1 (5 bases). Germline V gene data show CDR1 as SGHTA and CDR2 as FQGNSA. The CDR3 is made up of 16 amino acids. CDR3 protein: CASSRRSGSGANVLTF. The CDR3 DNA reads TGTGCCAGCAGCCGAAGATCCGGCTCTGGGGCCAATGTCCTGACTTTC. Drawing the rest from reference TRBV7-2 and TRBJ2-6, the complete variable domain is GAGVSQSPSNKVTEKGKDVELRCDPISGHTALYWYRQSLGQGLEFLIYFQGNSAPDKSGLPSDRFSAERTGGSVSTLTIQRTQQEDSAVYLCASSRRSGSGANVLTFGAGSRLTVL.

The chain combines TRBV6-5 with TRBJ2-1; D possibly uses TRBD1 or TRBD2 (5 bases each). V lost 2 bases and J 9 bases, leaving 8 bases between the germline ends. The CDR3 is made up of 12 amino acids. Germline V gene data show CDR1 as MNHEY and CDR2 as SVGAGI. CDR3 nucleotide sequence: TGTGCCAGCAGTTACCTCGGGGCTGAGCAGTTCTTC. It translates to CASSYLGAEQFF.

This clonotype showed up just a few times. CDR3 DNA sequence: TGCAGCATGGCGGGGGGTAGTAACTATGGCTACACCTTC. Amino acids: CSMAGGSNYGYTF. The chain carries TRBV29-1 and TRBJ1-2; maybe TRBD1 (5 bases). V gave up 8 bases and J gave up 1 base, with 14 bases separating them. CDR1 and CDR2 from the germline V gene are SQVTM and ANQGSEA. CDR3 length: 13 residues. Full variable domain (missing parts from reference TRBV29-1 and TRBJ1-2): SAVISQKPSRDICQRGTSLTIQCQVDSQVTMMFWYRQQPGQSLTLIATANQGSEATYESGFVIDKFPISRPNLTFSTLTVSNMSPEDSSIYLCSMAGGSNYGYTFGSGTRLTVV.

This clonotype has a handful of counts. It may be a read error: a sequence one base away is much more abundant. The chain joins TRBV2 to TRBJ2-7, with 10 bases aligning to TRBD2. V lost 3 bases, J lost 1 base, and 15 bases stayed unmatched. Germline loops: CDR1 SNHLY, CDR2 FYNNEI. The CDR3 extends over 19 amino acids. Written as DNA, the CDR3 is TGTGCCAGCAGTGATCTAGCGGGAGAAGTGCCGTCTGTTTCCTACGAGCAGTACTTC. Protein: CASSDLAGEVPSVSYEQYF.

On this clonotype: This could be a read error, since a much larger clone is one nucleotide away. The chain links TRBV7-2 to TRBJ2-7; D gene unclear. The ends were cut back, 5 bases at V and 3 bases at J, with 14 bases in the middle. This CDR3 is built from 14 residues. Germline CDR1 is SGHTA and CDR2 is FQGNSA. The CDR3: CASSNRVNHYEQYF. In DNA form, the CDR3 reads TGTGCCAGCAGCAACCGGGTCAACCACTACGAGCAGTACTTC.